The sequence of this T cell receptor beta chain was determined in a study of cytomegalovirus exposure and HLA in healthy donors. General study findings and limits: Across all donors, roughly uniform sequencing depth was an assumption of the presence/absence analyses. One later analysis reportedly identified an Asian-associated ancestry cluster that showed fewer N-insertions than the roughly 720-donor mean.

This clone was recorded a few times. The antigen remains unidentified. V gave up 0 bases and J gave up 4 bases, with 16 bases separating them. The CDR3 extends over 16 amino acids. The germline CDR1 and CDR2 sequences are SGHRS and YFSETQ. At collection, donors were nominally healthy, but unrecorded immune exposures were probable. PCR employed 60 Vbeta and 13 Jbeta primers. Generated by immunoSEQ multiplex PCR, the TCRdb table keeps only in-frame clones and is missing some. The sample has about 160,000 clones, about 85% seen once; the top ten hold 1%. This clonotype was sampled from a boy aged 2 to 10 in good health and CMV-seronegative. Sequences were obtained from PBMCs. The V and J genes are TRBV5-1 and TRBJ2-5; no clear D gene. CDR3 sequence: CASSLVLTAASETQYF. As DNA, the CDR3 is TGCGCCAGCAGCTTGGTTTTGACGGCAGCGTCAGAGACCCAGTACTTC.